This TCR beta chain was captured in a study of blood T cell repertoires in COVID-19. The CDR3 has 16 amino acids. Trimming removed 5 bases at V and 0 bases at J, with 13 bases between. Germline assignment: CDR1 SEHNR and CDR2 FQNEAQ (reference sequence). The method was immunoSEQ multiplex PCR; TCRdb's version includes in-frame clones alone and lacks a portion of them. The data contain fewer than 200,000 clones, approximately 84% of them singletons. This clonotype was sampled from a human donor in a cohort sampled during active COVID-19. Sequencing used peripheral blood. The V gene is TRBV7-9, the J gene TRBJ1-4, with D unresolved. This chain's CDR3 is CASSHGTAATNEKLFF. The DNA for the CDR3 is TGTGCCAGCAGCCACGGTACAGCCGCAACTAATGAAAAACTGTTTTTT.